This T cell receptor beta chain was recorded in a study of T cell repertoires in cytomegalovirus infection. This clonotype was seen a handful of times. Its target is not known. Each CDR3 protein gets one entry after TCRdb re-called the reads with MiXCR. The sample holds some 700,000 distinct CDR3 sequences, around a third seen once. V was shortened by 8 bases and J by 1 base, with 8 bases between the two germline ends. The germline V gene encodes CDR1 SNHLY and CDR2 FYNNEI. This CDR3 comprises 12 residues. The source of this sequence is a human donor in good health (CMV status not recorded). Some clones in this sample may be carry-over from other donors' samples. Sequencing used cultured PBMCs, obtained from culture after CMV antigen stimulation. V gene TRBV2 combines with J gene TRBJ2-5; possibly TRBD2 for D (5 bases). CDR3: CASGGGQETQYF. In DNA, the CDR3 is TGTGCCAGCGGTGGAGGCCAAGAGACCCAGTACTTC.